What follows are 6 T cell receptor beta chains derived from one specimen sequenced in a study of CD8 T cells in ankylosing spondylitis. Antigen specificity for these receptors is unknown. Study-level points and caveats: About 8 highly homologous variants made up a TCR beta motif, and this motif appeared characteristic of ankylosing spondylitis blood.

TCRdb processed the 5' RACE reads anew with MiXCR; each CDR3 protein has one entry. The sample lists some 800,000 distinct CDR3 sequences, roughly 10% occurring once. The sample comprised blood, either unsorted or a sorted T cell fraction (not recorded which). These TCRs come from a male donor with ankylosing spondylitis.

This clonotype was picked up many times. The rearrangement uses TRBV4-2 and TRBJ1-1; tentative D call: TRBD1 (5 bases). Germline CDR1 LGHNA, CDR2 YNFKEQ. Trimming took 0 bases from V and 5 from J, leaving 13 bases between them. The length of the CDR3 is 15 residues. The CDR3 is CASSQDQGSGTEAFF. CDR3 in DNA: TGTGCCAGCAGCCAAGACCAGGGCTCGGGGACTGAAGCTTTCTTT.

V gene TRBV24-1 combines with J gene TRBJ2-3; 8 bases are a match to TRBD1. V gave up 0 bases and J gave up 2 bases; unmatched junction bases: 9. Germline lookup yields CDR1 KGHDR and CDR2 SFDVKD. The CDR3 loop spans 18 amino acids. The CDR3 spells CATSDLPGQDRNTDTQYF. CDR3 DNA sequence: TGTGCCACCAGTGATTTGCCGGGACAGGATAGGAACACAGATACGCAGTATTTT.

This clonotype was seen more than once but under ten times. This chain uses TRBV5-1 with TRBJ2-7, with a possible D match to TRBD2 (5 bases). Per the germline V gene, CDR1 is SGHRS and CDR2 is YFSETQ. This CDR3 spans 14 amino acids. V gave up 4 bases and J gave up 6 bases, with 17 bases separating them. The chain's CDR3 is CASSPGVTAGEQYF. CDR3 DNA sequence: TGCGCCAGCAGCCCCGGCGTAACGGCGGGCGAGCAGTACTTC.

The chain uses TRBV6-1 and TRBJ1-6; 11 nucleotides agree with TRBD1. Looked up from germline, CDR1 is MNHNS and CDR2 is SASEGT. Trimming cost V 7 bases and J 7 bases; bases outside gene matches: 6. This CDR3 comprises 15 residues. The DNA of the CDR3 is TGTGCCAGCACCGATGGGGACAGGGGGAATTCACCCCTCCACTTT. It is translated as CASTDGDRGNSPLHF.

This clonotype was seen a handful of times. V gene TRBV29-1 combines with J gene TRBJ2-1; TRBD2 agrees at 8 bases. Unmatched junction bases numbered 5, after V lost 2 bases and J lost 5 bases. The germline V gene has CDR1 SQVTM and CDR2 ANQGSEA. The CDR3 has 14 amino acids. CDR3 loop: CSVERGGGHNEQFF. For the CDR3, the DNA is TGCAGCGTTGAAAGGGGCGGGGGGCACAATGAGCAGTTCTTC.

This clonotype was observed many times. This chain uses TRBV29-1 with TRBJ1-4, with D perhaps TRBD1 (5 bases). Trimming left V 4 bases short and J 3 bases short, with 15 bases between. Germline V gene data show CDR1 as SQVTM and CDR2 as ANQGSEA. This CDR3 is 15 amino acids long. CDR3 in DNA: TGCAGCGTTGGGGTCCAGGGACTACCTAATGAAAAACTGTTTTTT. The encoded protein is CSVGVQGLPNEKLFF.